The sequence of this T cell receptor beta chain was determined in a study of blood T cell repertoires in COVID-19. For the study at large: The United States, Italy and Spain provided the acute and convalescent COVID-19 samples. The analysed material was cDNA or gDNA that came from T cells, B-cell-depleted T cells, or PBMCs.

TCRdb's copy holds only in-frame clones and misses some; the assay was immunoSEQ multiplex PCR. The sample lists about 210,000 clones, 87% occurring once. Across 24 US areas, participants ranged in age from roughly 18 to 89 years. In assigning cohorts, the study relied on participant-reported clinical history. Source material: PBMCs or T cells enriched from blood (not recorded which). This receptor was identified in a man in his late teens or twenties with acute COVID-19.

CDR3 protein: CASSFGLRRLNSYEQYF. The CDR3 DNA reads as TGTGCCAGCAGCTTTGGTTTGAGAAGACTGAACTCCTACGAGCAGTACTTC. The chain carries TRBV7-9 and TRBJ2-7; D is uncertain. Trimming removed 3 bases from V and 0 bases from J, with 18 bases in between. The CDR3 runs 17 residues. Germline CDR1 SEHNR, CDR2 FQNEAQ (reference sequence).